These 10 T cell receptor beta chains came from one sample sequenced in a study of OX40 agonist ivuxolimab in advanced cancers. Assay: immunoSEQ multiplex PCR; the TCRdb copy retains only in-frame clones and omits some. The sample lists approximately 40,000 clones, 80% occurring once. Sequencing used CD4+ or CD8+ T cells sorted from blood, obtained in a trial of the OX40 agonist ivuxolimab. The origin of the receptors is an adult with an advanced solid tumor such as melanoma, head and neck, liver or kidney cancer.

The chain has TRBV4-3 and TRBJ1-4, with D perhaps matching TRBD1 (5 bases). Trimming shortened V by 5 bases and J by 2 bases, and 9 bases separated the two germline ends. The CDR3 runs to 14 residues. Per germline, CDR1 LGHNA and CDR2 YSLEER. CDR3 in amino acids: CASSGGLTNEKLFF. CDR3 DNA: TGCGCCAGCAGCGGGGGTCTCACTAATGAAAAACTGTTTTTT.

By share, this clone ranks as medium-sized. The J gene is TRBJ2-7, the V gene TRBV6-1, with D hard to call. V lost 2 bases, J lost 0 bases, and 8 bases lay in between. CDR1 is MNHNS, CDR2 SASEGT, per germline. CDR3 length equals 14 residues. The CDR3 sequence is CASSEHGSSYEQYF. The CDR3 DNA is TGTGCCAGCAGTGAACATGGCAGCTCCTACGAGCAGTACTTC.

The chain carries TRBV7-9 and TRBJ2-1; the match to TRBD1 covers 10 bases. Looked up from germline, CDR1 is SEHNR and CDR2 is FQNEAQ (reference sequence). This CDR3 comprises 16 residues. V gave up 2 bases and J gave up 2 bases; unmatched junction bases: 3. Written as DNA, the CDR3 is TGTGCCAGCAGCTTACAGGGGACAGGGGCCTACAATGAGCAGTTCTTC. This translates into CASSLQGTGAYNEQFF.

This clone was seen just once. The chain has TRBV7-4 and TRBJ1-2; D gene uncertain. This CDR3 has 15 residues. Germline CDR1 and CDR2: SGHVT and SQSDAQ. V shed 1 base and J shed 5 bases, with 14 bases lying between them. Here the CDR3 reads CASSLVGNSGYGYTF. CDR3 in DNA: TGTGCCAGCAGCTTAGTCGGTAATAGTGGGTATGGCTACACCTTC.

The rearrangement joins TRBV19 to TRBJ2-2; TRBD1 matches 8 bases. The V segment lost 5 bases and the J segment 2 bases; nucleotides outside the gene matches: 4. Germline V gene sequence: CDR1 LNHDA, CDR2 SQIVND (reference sequence). The CDR3 covers 15 residues. DNA for the CDR3: TGTGCCAGTAGTCCCCAGGGGGCTAACACCGGGGAGCTGTTTTTT. It is translated as CASSPQGANTGELFF.

The V gene is TRBV10-2, the J gene TRBJ2-2; 12 positions match TRBD2. The CDR3 runs to 16 residues. Germline V gene sequence: CDR1 WSHSY, CDR2 SAAADI. Trimming cost V 6 bases and J 0 bases; bases outside gene matches: 2. In nucleotides, the CDR3 is TGCGCCAGCAGCGGACTAGCGGGATCGAACACCGGGGAGCTGTTTTTT. Amino acids: CASSGLAGSNTGELFF.

The CDR3 bases are TGTGCCAGCAGTTCAATGGGGCATATTTTTACGCAGTATTTT. It translates to CASSSMGHIFTQYF. V is TRBV13 and J is TRBJ2-3; TRBD1 might be the D (5 bases). The length of the CDR3 is 14 residues. V dropped 6 bases and J dropped 8 bases, with 18 bases sitting between them. Germline V gives CDR1 PRHDT, CDR2 FYEKMQ (reference sequence).

This clone was counted only a few times. The V and J genes are TRBV6-6 and TRBJ1-1; TRBD1 might be the D (6 bases). Trimming removed 6 bases from V and 4 bases from J, with 15 bases in between. The germline V gene has CDR1 MNHNY and CDR2 SVGAGI (reference sequence). This CDR3 contains 14 residues. The CDR3 loop reads CASRQQGDTTEAFF. The CDR3 DNA follows: TGTGCCAGCAGACAACAGGGAGATACCACTGAAGCTTTCTTT.

Only a few counts were recorded for this clone. The chain recombines TRBV28 with TRBJ1-5; D gene uncertain. Germline V gene data show CDR1 as MDHEN and CDR2 as SYDVKM. The CDR3 is 10 amino acids. V shed 5 bases and J shed 4 bases, with 0 bases lying between them. CDR3 sequence (DNA): TGTGCCAGCAGTAATCAGCCCCAGCATTTT. Translation gives CASSNQPQHF.

The gene calls are TRBV5-7 and TRBJ2-6; no definite D call. TRBV5-7 is assigned to the ORF class and has an uncertain function. The CDR3 sequence is 16 residues long. Trimming shortened V by 7 bases and J by 5 bases, and 19 bases separated the two germline ends. CDR3 region: CASSNCVQSRANVLTF. CDR3 DNA sequence: TGTGCCAGCTCTAATTGCGTACAAAGTCGGGCCAACGTCCTGACTTTC.